The rows below give T cell receptor beta chains drawn from one sample of a study of siplizumab effects on memory and regulatory T cells. Produced via immunoSEQ multiplex PCR; TCRdb's table is partial and in-frame only. The profile covers roughly 100,000 clones, with under 95% appearing a single time and around 0.32% taken by the ten largest. The sequenced sample consisted of CD4+ T cells sorted from blood. Receptors originate from a human donor in good health. The conserved cysteine and the conserved F or W are not part of the CDR3 here.

TRBV9,12,TRBJ1-5,ASREDTNNQPQH
TRBV7-9,10,TRBJ2-7,ASTLVPGEQY
TRBV10-3,12,TRBJ2-1,ASRSGRAVNEQF
TRBV2,14,TRBJ1-5,ASSETPGRANQPQH
TRBV20-1,8,TRBJ1-1,SAGVGEAF
TRBV2,12,TRBJ1-1,ASTGGRMNTEAF
TRBV5-1,13,TRBJ2-1,ASSWGRGGYNEQF
TRBV7-2,13,TRBJ2-2,ASTKDRANTGELF
TRBV2,12,TRBJ1-4,ASSGDFNNEKLF
TRBV5-1,14,TRBJ2-5,ASSLYQGGEQETQY
TRBV6-4,12,TRBJ2-1,ASRIAGGPHEQF
TRBV9,12,TRBJ1-1,ASSLDRVNTEAF
TRBV6-1,11,TRBJ2-1,ASSVKAGLGQF
TRBV11-1,13,TRBJ1-1,ASSLGAGMNTEAF
TRBV6-6,12,TRBJ1-6,ASSYSRLNSPLH
TRBV25-1,11,TRBJ1-4,ASMGQGVEKLF
TRBV19,12,TRBJ2-3,ASSSSGSTDTQY
TRBV6-4,11,TRBJ1-2,ASSETLHYGYT
TRBV4-1,13,TRBJ1-3,ASSQRTAIGNTIY
TRBV4-1,11,TRBJ1-5,ASSEDRGQPQH
TRBV15,13,TRBJ1-1,ATSRVRQGDTEAF
TRBV4-3,15,TRBJ1-2,ASSQEGGRTGRAGYT
TRBV11-2,11,TRBJ2-5,ASTPDWQETQY
TRBV7-9,14,TRBJ2-2,ASSRGGDGDTGELF
TRBV10-1,13,TRBJ2-6,ASSDRGPGANVLT
TRBV11-3,13,TRBJ2-1,ASSISGASYNEQF
TRBV7-2,12,TRBJ1-1,ASSLGRTNTEAF
TRBV5-1,12,TRBJ2-7,ASTRLAGDYEQY
TRBV30,11,TRBJ1-2,AWSVGGRGGYT
TRBV5-6,13,TRBJ1-2,ASSLGVAGDYGYT
TRBV5-1,10,TRBJ2-7,ASSPESGLGY
TRBV30,12,TRBJ1-2,AWSVSGINYGYT
TRBV11-2,11,TRBJ1-1,ASSLSGGVEAF
TRBV5-1,12,TRBJ1-1,ASSFDSSNTEAF
TRBV9,13,TRBJ2-7,ASSAGDGVLYEQY
TRBV13,13,TRBJ1-1,ASRYTGGVGTEAF